This T cell receptor beta chain originates from a study of T-cell reconstitution after alpha-beta-depleted transplantation in children. TCRbeta library construction was performed incorporating unique molecular identifiers. From the PCR reads, TCRdb called clonotypes with MiXCR, one entry per CDR3 protein. The sample has hundreds of thousands of distinct CDR3 sequences; 10% to 15% are singletons. Germline CDR1 is SGHAT and CDR2 is FQNNGV. Trimming removed 5 bases from V and 15 bases from J, with 23 bases in between. The CDR3 contains 14 residues. This clonotype appeared once. The receptor was derived from a human donor who donated a stem cell graft to a child with Fanconi anemia. The V and J genes are TRBV11-2 and TRBJ2-1; D call uncertain. Sequencing was performed on PBMCs, taken from the stem cell graft. The CDR3 bases are TGTGCCAGCAGCCCTGACATGTCCCATTGTATTTCGTTCTTC. This sequence encodes CASSPDMSHCISFF.